The 17 T cell receptor beta chains below all came from one sample that was sequenced in a study of technical replicates of blood from a few donors (dated by TCRdb to 2017 to 2019). To prepare the library, the immunoSEQ multiplex PCR assay was applied. As stored in TCRdb, this immuneACCESS dataset retains in-frame rearrangements with V and J assigned. A fraction of the clones does not appear; measured against another copy, unresolved V genes explain less than half of the discrepancy, and the remainder lacks a known reason. A total of roughly 79,000 clones appear in this sample, approximately 94% of them only once. The ten biggest clones cover roughly 0.4% of the sample. The sequencing input was T cells isolated from PBMCs. These receptor sequences come from a human donor in good health.

The V gene is TRBV30, the J gene TRBJ1-4; 12 bases align to TRBD1. Losses at the gene ends were 5 bases for V and 5 bases for J; bases not matched to a gene: 6. Germline CDR1 and CDR2: GTSNPN and SVGIG (reference sequence). This CDR3 is 15 amino acids long. In DNA, the CDR3 is TGTGCCTGGGCCCGGGACAGGGGGCGGAATGAAAAACTGTTTTTT. This translates into CAWARDRGRNEKLFF.

This rearrangement joins TRBV13 to TRBJ1-3; TRBD1 matches at 9 bases. Germline V lookup: CDR1 PRHDT, CDR2 FYEKMQ (reference sequence). The CDR3 has 19 amino acids. After removal of 5 bases from V and 1 base from J, the junction contained 15 bases not matched to a gene. CDR3 sequence reads: CASSIRTGTGFGSGNTIYF. The CDR3 DNA is TGTGCCAGCAGCATACGAACCGGGACAGGGTTTGGATCTGGAAACACCATATATTTT.

V and J are TRBV6-5 and TRBJ2-7; the D gene is possibly TRBD1 (6 bases). Germline CDR1 is MNHEY and CDR2 is SVGAGI. CDR3 length: 14 amino acids. V was clipped by 4 bases and J by 2 bases, with 12 bases between them. The CDR3 DNA follows: TGTGCCAGCAGTTCATCGGGACAACCCTACGAGCAGTACTTC. Encoded protein: CASSSSGQPYEQYF.

This clone has just one count. The rearrangement uses TRBV30 and TRBJ2-3; D is unclear. This CDR3 is 12 amino acids long. CDR1 is GTSNPN and CDR2 is SVGIG in the germline V gene (reference sequence). Deletions cut 4 bases from V and 1 base from J, with 6 bases between. The chain's CDR3 is CAWTPGTDTQYF. The CDR3 DNA is TGTGCCTGGACCCCAGGCACAGATACGCAGTATTTT.

The sample holds one count of this clone. J is TRBJ2-1 and V is TRBV7-3; 13 bases map to TRBD2. The CDR3 covers 16 residues. Germline CDR1 is SGHTA and CDR2 is FQGTGA. Trimming removed 4 bases from V and 8 bases from J; junction bases left unmatched: 8. CDR3 DNA: TGTGCCAGCAGCTACCGGACTAGCGGGAGTTTCGATGAGCAGTTCTTC. Translated: CASSYRTSGSFDEQFF.

The gene calls are TRBV6-1 and TRBJ2-1; 14 bases align to TRBD2. The CDR3 sequence is 15 residues long. Trimming took 9 bases from V and 8 from J; bases not matched to a gene: 9. Germline CDR1 reads MNHNS; CDR2 reads SASEGT. Here the CDR3 DNA reads TGTGCCAGTTGTACCGGGACTAGCGGGAGCGATGAGCAGTTCTTC. Protein sequence: CASCTGTSGSDEQFF.

This clone was observed a single time. The genes are TRBV6-1 and TRBJ2-1; 11 bases align to TRBD2. V gave up 4 bases and J gave up 15 bases; unmatched junction bases: 8. CDR1 is MNHNS, CDR2 SASEGT, per germline. This CDR3 has 13 amino acids. The CDR3 region is CASSGIAGGFRFF. The CDR3 DNA is TGTGCCAGCAGTGGGATAGCGGGAGGGTTTCGGTTCTTC.

The chain uses TRBV4-3 and TRBJ1-2; 11 bases match TRBD1. The CDR3 contains 18 residues. Trimming cost V 1 base and J 5 bases; bases outside gene matches: 12. Germline assignment: CDR1 LGHNA and CDR2 YSLEER. This chain's CDR3 is CASSQVTPGQGDRYGYTF. The CDR3 nucleotides are TGCGCCAGCAGCCAAGTTACCCCGGGACAGGGGGATCGGTATGGCTACACCTTC.

V gene TRBV4-3 combines with J gene TRBJ2-1; a possible D gene is TRBD1 (5 bases). The CDR3 length is 18 residues. V lost 0 bases to trimming and J lost 0 bases, with 15 bases between them. Germline CDR1 is LGHNA and CDR2 is YSLEER. The CDR3 is CASSQDRGDSPSYNEQFF. In DNA form, the CDR3 reads TGCGCCAGCAGCCAAGATAGGGGCGACAGCCCCTCCTACAATGAGCAGTTCTTC.

CDR3 coding DNA: TGTGCCAGCAGCTCGGACAGGGGAGGGAAGCAGTACTTC. It encodes CASSSDRGGKQYF. V is TRBV7-9 and J is TRBJ2-7; 9 bases match TRBD1. This CDR3 is 13 amino acids long. Losses at the gene ends were 4 bases for V and 8 bases for J; bases not matched to a gene: 6. Germline CDR1 reads SEHNR; CDR2 reads FQNEAQ (reference sequence).

The rearrangement joins TRBV27 to TRBJ1-5, with D hard to call. Germline V gene lookup returns CDR1 MNHEY and CDR2 SMNVEV (reference sequence). Between the trimmed V and J ends, which lost 5 bases and 0 bases, there was a span of 14 bases. This CDR3 has 16 residues. CDR3 loop: CASSPRQVYSNQPQHF. The CDR3 DNA reads TGTGCCAGCAGTCCAAGACAAGTCTATAGCAATCAGCCCCAGCATTTT.

The chain employs TRBV4-2 and TRBJ2-2, with 7 bases matching TRBD1. The CDR3 consists of 18 residues. V shed 0 bases and J 1 base; nucleotides not matched to a gene: 8. CDR1 is LGHNA and CDR2 is YNFKEQ in the germline V gene. The CDR3 loop is CASSQDRDRAQNTGELFF. The CDR3 DNA follows: TGTGCCAGCAGCCAAGATAGAGACAGGGCGCAGAACACCGGGGAGCTGTTTTTT.

The chain carries TRBV7-9 and TRBJ2-3, with D possibly being TRBD2 (6 bases). The germline CDR1 and CDR2 sequences are SEHNR and FQNEAQ (reference sequence). The V gene lost 5 bases and the J gene lost 2 bases, with 17 bases spanning the gap. This CDR3 contains 16 residues. CDR3 sequence (DNA): TGTGCCAGCAGCCCCCCATCTAGCGCAACCACAGATACGCAGTATTTT. It translates to CASSPPSSATTDTQYF.

This chain links TRBV27 with TRBJ2-7; weak D call: TRBD1 (5 bases). The CDR3 extends over 12 amino acids. Per the germline V gene, CDR1 is MNHEY and CDR2 is SMNVEV (reference sequence). Deletions cut 6 bases from V and 5 bases from J, with 11 bases between. CDR3 loop: CASRTKGNEQYF. CDR3 sequence (DNA): TGTGCCAGCAGAACAAAGGGGAACGAGCAGTACTTC.

The chain links TRBV11-2 to TRBJ2-7, with 10 bases identical to TRBD2. The V gene end was trimmed by 1 base and the J gene end by 3 bases; junction bases not matched to a gene: 0. Germline assignment: CDR1 SGHAT and CDR2 FQNNGV. The length of the CDR3 is 14 residues. DNA of the CDR3: TGTGCCAGCAGCTTAGCTAGCGGGGGCTACGAGCAGTACTTC. Its translation is CASSLASGGYEQYF. Supplemented by reference TRBV11-2 and TRBJ2-7, the full variable domain reads EAGVAQSPRYKIIEKRQSVAFWCNPISGHATLYWYQQILGQGPKLLIQFQNNGVVDDSQLPKDRFSAERLKGVDSTLKIQPAKLEDSAVYLCASSLASGGYEQYFGPGTRLTVT.

V usage is TRBV5-1 and J usage is TRBJ2-3, with TRBD2 matching 11 bases. Per germline, CDR1 SGHRS and CDR2 YFSETQ. This CDR3 is built from 14 residues. V was clipped by 5 bases and J by 6 bases; unmatched bases: 5. The CDR3 reads CASSLAGGADTQYF. The CDR3 DNA is TGCGCCAGCAGTCTAGCGGGGGGCGCGGATACGCAGTATTTT.

The V and J genes are TRBV28 and TRBJ2-7, with D uncertain. Trimming left V 2 bases short and J 5 bases short, with 7 bases between. Germline V CDR1 and CDR2: MDHEN, SYDVKM. This CDR3 is 12 amino acids long. The CDR3 DNA reads as TGTGCCAGCAGTTTAGCGGCAGACGAGCAGTACTTC. It translates to CASSLAADEQYF.